This record covers a single TCR beta chain. Its antigen remains unidentified. The record originates from a study of memory CD4+ T cells and cytomegalovirus serostatus. Study-wide points: Each of 55 to 80 CMV-associated TCRbeta sequences occurred in one to five individuals.

Data came from immunoSEQ multiplex PCR; TCRdb stores just in-frame clones and leaves some out. There are tens of thousands of clones in the sample; over 60% occur only once, and approximately 1.9% lies in the top ten. The sort gate was single viable CD3+CD4+CD8-CD45RO+ cells for memory CD4+ T cells. Total CD4+ T cells were enriched by CD4 positive selection. The CDR3 contains 15 residues. V dropped 5 bases and J dropped 4 bases, with 16 bases sitting between them. Germline lookup yields CDR1 SEHNR and CDR2 FQNEAQ (reference sequence). Sequencing input: memory CD4+ T cells from blood. V and J are TRBV7-9 and TRBJ2-3, with no clear D. The TCR originated in an adult in good health and CMV-seronegative. The CDR3 reads CASSLGPTRADTQYF. As DNA, the CDR3 is TGTGCCAGCAGCCTTGGACCTACCCGGGCAGATACGCAGTATTTT.